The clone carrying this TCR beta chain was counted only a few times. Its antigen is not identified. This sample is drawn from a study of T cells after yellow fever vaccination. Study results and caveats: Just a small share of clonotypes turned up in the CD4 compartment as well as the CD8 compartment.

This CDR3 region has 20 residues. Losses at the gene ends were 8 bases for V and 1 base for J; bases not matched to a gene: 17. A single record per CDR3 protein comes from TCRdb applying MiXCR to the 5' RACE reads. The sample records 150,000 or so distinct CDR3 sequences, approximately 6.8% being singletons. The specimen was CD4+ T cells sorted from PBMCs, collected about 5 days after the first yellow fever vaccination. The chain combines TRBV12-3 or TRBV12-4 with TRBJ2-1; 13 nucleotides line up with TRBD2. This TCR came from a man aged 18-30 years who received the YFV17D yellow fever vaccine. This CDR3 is CASYPQPGLAGLLSYNEQFF. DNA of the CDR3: TGTGCCAGCTATCCACAACCGGGACTAGCGGGGTTACTGTCCTACAATGAGCAGTTCTTC.